This T cell receptor beta chain was identified during a study of early T cells in non-severe SARS-CoV-2 infection. Looking at the study overall: Sequencing of unsorted whole blood was done on bulk RNA, leaving chains unpaired. General study findings and limits: VDJdb matching skewed toward anti-spike CD8 responses, missing private and CD4 specificities.

Researchers tagged individual cDNA molecules with unique molecular identifiers. TCRdb re-called the 5' RACE reads through MiXCR, storing one row per CDR3 protein. There are about 29,000 distinct CDR3 sequences in the sample; around 5% occur only once, and approximately 6.3% lies in the top ten. Germline-derived CDR1 and CDR2 are SGHTA and FQGNSA. J lost 14 bases, V lost 1 base, and 7 bases had no gene match. This CDR3 comprises 15 residues. This clonotype was recorded many times. The antigen is undetermined. The receptor's source is an adult who was a healthcare worker with PCR-confirmed SARS-CoV-2 infection or an uninfected control (not recorded which). The chain couples TRBV7-2 to TRBJ2-1, with TRBD2 identical over 14 bases. The sequenced material came from whole blood. In nucleotides, the CDR3 is TGTGCCAGCAGCTTAGGGAGGACTAGCGGGAGGCCTGAGTTCTTC. Its protein product is CASSLGRTSGRPEFF.